The rows below give T cell receptor beta chains drawn from one sample of a study of blood T cell repertoires in COVID-19. Only in-frame clones appear in the TCRdb table, and some are missing; sequencing was by immunoSEQ multiplex PCR. The sample contains 210,000 or so clones, 87% of which appear only once. The sample taken for sequencing was peripheral blood. Source of these receptors: a man aged 35 to 55 with active or convalescent COVID-19. The CDR3 runs from the conserved cysteine through the conserved F or W. The order of the fields is J gene, D gene, V gene, clone size, CDR3 protein, CDR3 DNA. The D gene is left open where the match is weak. Some rows mark clone size as missing; the rest say once, few, many or name a class of expanded clone.

J: TRBJ2-1; D: TRBD2; V: TRBV28; size: .; CDR3: CASRDLSGGGENEQFF; DNA: TGTGCCAGCAGAGACCTAAGCGGGGGAGGGGAGAATGAGCAGTTCTTC
J: TRBJ1-2; D: TRBD1; V: TRBV2; size: .; CDR3: CASSERQGENYGYTF; DNA: TGTGCCAGCAGTGAACGGCAGGGGGAAAACTATGGCTACACCTTC
J: TRBJ2-7; D: .; V: TRBV5-1; size: once; CDR3: CASGLNGEQYF; DNA: TGCGCCAGCGGACTCAACGGCGAGCAGTACTTC
J: TRBJ1-2; D: .; V: TRBV29-1; size: .; CDR3: CSVESNYGYTF; DNA: TGCAGCGTTGAATCGAACTATGGCTACACCTTC
J: TRBJ2-1; D: .; V: TRBV27; size: .; CDR3: CASSLHDRDTYNEQFF; DNA: TGTGCCAGCAGTCTACATGACCGGGACACATACAATGAGCAGTTCTTC
J: TRBJ2-1; D: .; V: TRBV7-9; size: .; CDR3: CASSLSSNNEQFF; DNA: TGTGCCAGCAGCTTATCTAGCAATAATGAGCAGTTCTTC
J: TRBJ2-2; D: TRBD2; V: TRBV19; size: .; CDR3: CASTSIGLAPIPGELFF; DNA: TGTGCCAGTACCTCAATAGGACTAGCCCCCATTCCCGGGGAGCTGTTTTTT
J: TRBJ2-3; D: .; V: TRBV6-1; size: few; CDR3: CASSEVFRQNTDTQYF; DNA: TGTGCCAGCAGTGAAGTCTTCCGACAGAACACAGATACGCAGTATTTT
J: TRBJ1-1; D: TRBD1; V: TRBV30; size: once; CDR3: CAWSLDRDTEAFF; DNA: TGTGCCTGGAGTCTGGACAGGGACACTGAAGCTTTCTTT
J: TRBJ2-7; D: TRBD2; V: TRBV28; size: once; CDR3: CASSTVIGGASSYEQYF; DNA: TGTGCCAGCAGTACGGTGATCGGGGGGGCGAGCTCCTACGAGCAGTACTTC
J: TRBJ2-5; D: .; V: TRBV28; size: once; CDR3: CASSPQGQETQYF; DNA: TGTGCCAGCAGCCCGCAGGGACAAGAGACCCAGTACTTC
J: TRBJ1-1; D: .; V: TRBV28; size: .; CDR3: CASSLVGPEAFF; DNA: TGTGCCAGCAGTTTAGTTGGGCCGGAAGCTTTCTTT
J: TRBJ1-2; D: TRBD1; V: TRBV7-9; size: .; CDR3: CASSPRDRVFFGYTF; DNA: TGTGCCAGCAGCCCCCGGGACAGGGTGTTTTTTGGCTACACCTTC
J: TRBJ1-2; D: .; V: TRBV5-1; size: .; CDR3: CASSPGGNYGYTF; DNA: TGCGCCAGCAGCCCTGGGGGGAACTATGGCTACACCTTC
J: TRBJ2-5; D: TRBD2; V: TRBV28; size: .; CDR3: CASTPLPLAGERRETQYF; DNA: TGTGCCAGCACCCCCCTCCCTCTAGCGGGAGAAAGGAGAGAGACCCAGTACTTC
J: TRBJ2-7; D: TRBD1; V: TRBV18; size: .; CDR3: CASSPTGGYSEQYF; DNA: TGTGCCAGCTCACCCACAGGGGGATACTCCGAGCAGTACTTC
J: TRBJ2-1; D: .; V: TRBV29-1; size: few; CDR3: CSVDLDIQFF; DNA: TGCAGCGTTGATTTGGACATTCAGTTCTTC
J: TRBJ2-1; D: .; V: TRBV29-1; size: .; CDR3: CSVEDLTWARSYNEQFF; DNA: TGCAGCGTTGAAGATTTAACCTGGGCCAGAAGTTACAATGAGCAGTTCTTC
J: TRBJ1-4; D: .; V: TRBV30; size: once; CDR3: CAWSVPRGLVEKLFF; DNA: TGTGCCTGGAGTGTACCGCGGGGGTTGGTTGAAAAACTGTTTTTT
J: TRBJ1-1; D: TRBD1; V: TRBV28; size: .; CDR3: CASSPIRFRGLMNTEAFF; DNA: TGTGCCAGCAGTCCCATTCGATTCAGGGGGCTTATGAACACTGAAGCTTTCTTT
J: TRBJ2-3; D: .; V: TRBV7-3; size: .; CDR3: CASSLYPGTSTDTQYF; DNA: TGTGCCAGCAGCTTATACCCTGGGACTAGCACAGATACGCAGTATTTT
J: TRBJ2-5; D: TRBD2; V: TRBV15; size: .; CDR3: CATSSRQSGVLETQYF; DNA: TGTGCCACCAGCAGCAGGCAGAGCGGGGTTTTAGAGACCCAGTACTTC
J: TRBJ2-5; D: TRBD1; V: TRBV29-1; size: .; CDR3: CSVPGTGGAKETQYF; DNA: TGCAGCGTTCCCGGGACAGGGGGCGCTAAAGAGACCCAGTACTTC
J: TRBJ1-5; D: .; V: TRBV6-5; size: .; CDR3: CASTFSPNRDQPQHF; DNA: TGTGCCAGCACCTTCAGTCCTAACAGGGATCAGCCCCAGCATTTT
J: TRBJ2-1; D: TRBD2; V: TRBV11-3; size: .; CDR3: CASSSRGGELAGTYNEQFF; DNA: TGTGCCAGCAGCTCGAGGGGTGGTGAGCTAGCGGGGACCTACAATGAGCAGTTCTTC
J: TRBJ2-2; D: TRBD1; V: TRBV9; size: once; CDR3: CASSPSTGRNTGELFF; DNA: TGTGCCAGCAGCCCTTCGACAGGGAGGAACACCGGGGAGCTGTTTTTT
J: TRBJ2-2; D: .; V: TRBV3-1/TRBV3-2; size: .; CDR3: CASSQWFGRGTNTGELFF; DNA: TGTGCCAGCAGCCAGTGGTTCGGGCGGGGTACGAACACCGGGGAGCTGTTTTTT
J: TRBJ1-2; D: TRBD1; V: TRBV5-6; size: .; CDR3: CASSLGGAGQGSGYTF; DNA: TGTGCCAGCAGCTTAGGGGGCGCGGGACAGGGTTCGGGCTACACCTTC
J: TRBJ2-3; D: TRBD1; V: TRBV28; size: .; CDR3: CASSLSGTDRTDTQYF; DNA: TGTGCCAGCAGTTTATCCGGGACAGACCGCACAGATACGCAGTATTTT
J: TRBJ1-2; D: TRBD1; V: TRBV27; size: .; CDR3: CASSSTYSQGAGYGYTF; DNA: TGTGCCAGCAGTTCAACATATTCACAGGGGGCGGGCTATGGCTACACCTTC
J: TRBJ1-5; D: .; V: TRBV19; size: once; CDR3: CASMFGVGYQPQHF; DNA: TGTGCCAGTATGTTCGGTGTCGGGTATCAGCCCCAGCATTTT
J: TRBJ2-2; D: .; V: TRBV15; size: few; CDR3: CATSWATGELFF; DNA: TGTGCCACCAGCTGGGCGACCGGGGAGCTGTTTTTT
J: TRBJ2-7; D: .; V: TRBV6-6; size: .; CDR3: CASSYRTASYEQYF; DNA: TGTGCCAGCAGTTACCGGACAGCATCCTACGAGCAGTACTTC
J: TRBJ2-6; D: TRBD1; V: TRBV5-5; size: .; CDR3: CASTVGQGVTGANVLTF; DNA: TGTGCCAGCACCGTTGGGCAGGGGGTAACTGGGGCCAACGTCCTGACTTTC
J: TRBJ2-3; D: .; V: TRBV28; size: .; CDR3: CASSLRLDTQYF; DNA: TGTGCCAGCAGTTTACGTTTGGATACGCAGTATTTT
J: TRBJ1-2; D: .; V: TRBV28; size: .; CDR3: CASSSPQDSSYYGYTF; DNA: TGTGCCAGCAGTTCTCCCCAAGACAGTTCGTACTATGGCTACACCTTC
J: TRBJ2-2; D: TRBD1; V: TRBV5-4; size: .; CDR3: CASSTGDVGDTGELFF; DNA: TGTGCCAGCAGCACAGGGGACGTCGGTGACACCGGGGAGCTGTTTTTT
J: TRBJ1-4; D: TRBD1; V: TRBV7-9; size: .; CDR3: CASIPTGGSEKLFF; DNA: TGTGCCAGCATCCCGACAGGGGGATCTGAAAAACTGTTTTTT
J: TRBJ2-1; D: .; V: TRBV28; size: .; CDR3: CASSYRNEQFF; DNA: TGTGCCAGCAGTTATAGAAATGAGCAGTTCTTC
J: TRBJ2-1; D: TRBD2; V: TRBV28; size: .; CDR3: CASSRSGSNEQFF; DNA: TGTGCCAGCTCTCGTAGCGGGAGTAATGAGCAGTTCTTC
J: TRBJ1-2; D: .; V: TRBV11-2; size: .; CDR3: CASSGGYGYTF; DNA: TGTGCCAGCTCGGGGGGATATGGCTACACCTTC
J: TRBJ2-1; D: TRBD1; V: TRBV7-3; size: .; CDR3: CASSLTPGQGEVF; DNA: TGTGCCAGCAGCTTAACGCCGGGACAGGGGGAAGTCTTC
J: TRBJ1-1; D: .; V: TRBV29-1; size: few; CDR3: CSVGRSAFF; DNA: TGCAGCGTTGGCAGGTCAGCTTTCTTT
J: TRBJ1-2; D: .; V: TRBV11-2; size: .; CDR3: CASSFRDKKGYTF; DNA: TGTGCCAGCAGCTTCCGGGACAAAAAGGGCTACACCTTC
J: TRBJ2-1; D: TRBD2; V: TRBV30; size: .; CDR3: CAWSVSGGTNEQFF; DNA: TGTGCCTGGAGTGTTAGCGGGGGGACCAATGAGCAGTTCTTC
J: TRBJ1-2; D: .; V: TRBV6-5; size: .; CDR3: CASRAPANYGYTF; DNA: TGTGCCAGCAGGGCACCAGCTAACTATGGCTACACCTTC
J: TRBJ2-3; D: .; V: TRBV10-1; size: .; CDR3: CASSESPGPSTDTQYF; DNA: TGCGCCAGCAGTGAGTCGCCAGGCCCTTCCACAGATACGCAGTATTTT
J: TRBJ2-3; D: TRBD1; V: TRBV6-1; size: .; CDR3: CASSAPIGQGSTDTQYF; DNA: TGTGCCAGCAGTGCCCCTATCGGACAGGGGAGCACAGATACGCAGTATTTT
J: TRBJ1-4; D: .; V: TRBV12-3/TRBV12-4; size: .; CDR3: CASSFENNEKLFF; DNA: TGTGCCAGCAGTTTCGAGAATAATGAAAAACTGTTTTTT
J: TRBJ1-5; D: .; V: TRBV19; size: .; CDR3: CASSNRYTGLGREGNQPQHF; DNA: TGTGCCAGTAGTAACCGGTACACGGGCCTTGGGCGGGAGGGCAATCAGCCCCAGCATTTT
J: TRBJ1-2; D: .; V: TRBV12-3/TRBV12-4; size: once; CDR3: CASGTTSYGYTF; DNA: TGTGCCAGCGGCACGACTAGCTATGGCTACACCTTC